This passage covers 23 T cell receptor beta chains from one sample sequenced in a study of T cell responses to AZD1222 COVID-19 vaccine (dated by TCRdb to about 2021). The library was made by the immunoSEQ multiplex PCR assay. Sourced from immuneACCESS, this table was stored by TCRdb with only in-frame sequences that have V and J called. A share of the clones is absent; for the studies checked, an unresolved V gene accounts for under half, and the remainder has no known explanation. This sample holds roughly 140,000 clones; roughly 91% were observed only once. The ten largest clones capture 1.5% to 2% of the sample. The time point label for this specimen denotes: baseline before first vaccination. The specimen comprised peripheral blood, sampled on day 0 of AZD1222 vaccination. The receptors stem from an adult in good health.

The chain has TRBV5-1 and TRBJ2-3; D gene uncertain. Trimming took 0 bases from V and 1 from J, leaving 9 bases between them. CDR3 length equals 15 residues. Germline values: CDR1 SGHRS, CDR2 YFSETQ. The CDR3 DNA reads TGCGCCAGCAGCTTGGGGGTTGAGGGCACAGATACGCAGTATTTT. Its protein is CASSLGVEGTDTQYF.

The chain has TRBV28 and TRBJ2-1, with D tentatively TRBD1 (5 bases). CDR1 MDHEN and CDR2 SYDVKM come from the germline V gene. The germline V and J ends were trimmed by 5 bases and 4 bases, with 15 bases remaining between them. The CDR3 loop spans 15 amino acids. The chain's CDR3 is CASSPRVRVYNEQFF. DNA for the CDR3: TGTGCCAGCAGTCCCAGGGTAAGGGTTTACAATGAGCAGTTCTTC.

This clone was seen only once. The chain uses TRBV5-1 and TRBJ2-5, with 7 nucleotides matching TRBD1. Germline trimming cut 3 bases from V and 2 bases from J; bases unmatched to any gene: 7. Germline values: CDR1 SGHRS, CDR2 YFSETQ. The length of the CDR3 is 15 residues. For the CDR3, the DNA is TGCGCCAGCAGCTCTACAGGGGCCTCACAAGAGACCCAGTACTTC. This sequence encodes CASSSTGASQETQYF.

The J gene is TRBJ2-7, the V gene TRBV2, with TRBD2 as a possible D gene (5 bases). V was clipped by 4 bases and J by 0 bases, with 10 bases between them. Per germline, CDR1 SNHLY and CDR2 FYNNEI. The CDR3 is 14 amino acids. The CDR3 sequence is CASSVIGSSYEQYF. The CDR3 DNA reads as TGTGCCAGCAGTGTTATAGGGAGCTCCTACGAGCAGTACTTC.

The rearrangement links TRBV19 to TRBJ1-3; D call uncertain. Per germline, CDR1 LNHDA and CDR2 SQIVND (reference sequence). CDR3 length: 16 amino acids. Trimming pared 2 bases from V and 0 bases from J, leaving 11 bases between. This CDR3 reads CASSIRAASSGNTIYF. CDR3 sequence (DNA): TGTGCCAGTAGTATAAGGGCGGCCTCCTCTGGAAACACCATATATTTT. Full variable domain (missing parts from reference TRBV19 and TRBJ1-3): DGGITQSPKYLFRKEGQNVTLSCEQNLNHDAMYWYRQDPGQGLRLIYYSQIVNDFQKGDIAEGYSVSREKKESFPLTVTSAQKNPTAFYLCASSIRAASSGNTIYFGEGSWLTVV.

The gene calls are TRBV27 and TRBJ1-5; no firm D call. V lost 7 bases and J 4 bases, leaving 5 bases between the germline ends. Germline CDR1 is MNHEY and CDR2 is SMNVEV (reference sequence). There are 11 residues in the CDR3. CDR3 nucleotide sequence: TGTGCCAGCACCTTGAATCAGCCCCAGCATTTT. Translation gives CASTLNQPQHF.

V usage is TRBV6-1 and J usage is TRBJ1-4; weak D call: TRBD1 (5 bases). V lost 1 base and J lost 4, with 10 bases in between. Germline V gives CDR1 MNHNS, CDR2 SASEGT. The CDR3 length is 15 residues. CDR3 nucleotides: TGTGCCAGCAGTGAAGGGGCAGGGAGTAATGAAAAACTGTTTTTT. Encoded protein: CASSEGAGSNEKLFF.

The rearrangement uses TRBV28 and TRBJ2-7, with 9 bases fitting TRBD2. Germline V gives CDR1 MDHEN, CDR2 SYDVKM. V shed 2 bases and J 9 bases; nucleotides not matched to a gene: 17. This CDR3 has 17 residues. In DNA, the CDR3 is TGTGCCAGCAGTTTAAGGGGGATGACTAGCGGATACTCGGGGCAGTACTTC. It yields the protein CASSLRGMTSGYSGQYF.

The chain uses TRBV7-6 and TRBJ1-5, with D maybe TRBD1 (5 bases). The V and J ends lost 2 bases and 0 bases respectively, with 8 bases between them. The CDR3 runs 15 residues. Germline CDR1 is SGHVS and CDR2 is FNYEAQ. In nucleotides, the CDR3 is TGTGCCAGCAGCTTACGGGGCGGTAGCAATCAGCCCCAGCATTTT. Protein: CASSLRGGSNQPQHF. The entire variable domain, with the rest obtained from reference TRBV7-6 and TRBJ1-5, is as follows: GAGVSQSPRYKVTKRGQDVALRCDPISGHVSLYWYRQALGQGPEFLTYFNYEAQQDKSGLPNDRFSAERPEGSISTLTIQRTEQRDSAMYRCASSLRGGSNQPQHFGDGTRLSIL.

V gene TRBV7-9 combines with J gene TRBJ2-7; D is uncertain. Trimming cost V 4 bases and J 2 bases, with 12 bases left between them. The V gene's germline CDR1 is SEHNR and CDR2 FQNEAQ (reference sequence). The CDR3 spans 14 residues. In nucleotides, the CDR3 is TGTGCCAGCAGCTCCCCCCGGTTTCCCTACGAGCAGTACTTC. Its protein product is CASSSPRFPYEQYF. The complete variable domain, with remaining parts taken from reference TRBV7-9 and TRBJ2-7, reads DTGVSQNPRHKITKRGQNVTFRCDPISEHNRLYWYRQTLGQGPEFLTYFQNEAQLEKSRLLSDRFSAERPKGSFSTLEIQRTEQGDSAMYLCASSSPRFPYEQYFGPGTRLTVT.

The genes are TRBV19 and TRBJ1-6; D unclear. V gave up 0 bases and J gave up 0 bases, with 9 bases separating them. CDR3 length: 17 amino acids. From germline, CDR1 is LNHDA and CDR2 SQIVND (reference sequence). In DNA, the CDR3 is TGTGCCAGTAGTATAGATCGCGGAAGCTCCTATAATTCACCCCTCCACTTT. Its protein product is CASSIDRGSSYNSPLHF.

This chain links TRBV6-5 with TRBJ2-7, with TRBD2 matching 8 bases. Germline CDR1 MNHEY, CDR2 SVGAGI. The CDR3 length is 11 residues. CDR3 nucleotide sequence: TGTGCCAGCAGTCCATTACGGACTAGCTTGGTC. Encoded protein: CASSPLRTSLV.

The CDR3 sequence is CASSADRTTNEKLFF. The CDR3 coding sequence is TGCGCCAGCAGCGCTGACAGGACAACTAATGAAAAACTGTTTTTT. The rearrangement links TRBV10-1 to TRBJ1-4, with TRBD1 as a possible D gene (6 bases). V lost 6 bases, J lost 0 bases, and 11 bases lay in between. The CDR3 has 15 residues. From germline, CDR1 is WNHNN and CDR2 SYGVQD (reference sequence).

The V call is TRBV3-1 (or the pseudogene TRBV3-2), the J call TRBJ1-3; D gene unclear. V was shortened by 4 bases and J by 4 bases, with 11 bases between the two germline ends. From germline, CDR1 is LGHDT and CDR2 YNNKEL (reference sequence). This CDR3 has 14 amino acids. CDR3 loop: CASSLWEGGNTIYF. In nucleotides, the CDR3 is TGTGCCAGCAGCCTATGGGAAGGGGGAAACACCATATATTTT.

This clone has only a few counts. V and J are TRBV5-5 and TRBJ2-3; 8 nucleotides match TRBD1. The germline CDR1 and CDR2 sequences are SGHKS and YYEKEE (reference sequence). Germline trimming cut 6 bases from V and 2 bases from J; bases unmatched to any gene: 5. The CDR3 consists of 14 residues. The CDR3 loop reads CASNQGAYTDTQYF. In DNA form, the CDR3 reads TGTGCCAGCAATCAGGGGGCATACACAGATACGCAGTATTTT. The full variable domain, completed using reference TRBV5-5 and TRBJ2-3, is DAGVTQSPTHLIKTRGQQVTLRCSPISGHKSVSWYQQVLGQGPQFIFQYYEKEERGRGNFPDRFSARQFPNYSSELNVNALLLGDSALYLCASNQGAYTDTQYFGPGTRLTVL.

The chain uses TRBV2 and TRBJ1-5; no clear D. The germline V and J ends were trimmed by 4 bases and 4 bases, with 5 bases remaining between them. The CDR3 is 12 amino acids. CDR1 SNHLY and CDR2 FYNNEI come from the germline V gene. The CDR3 reads CASSGWNQPQHF. The CDR3, as DNA: TGTGCCAGCAGTGGATGGAATCAGCCCCAGCATTTT.

The chain links TRBV4-1 to TRBJ1-2, with TRBD1 as a possible D gene (5 bases). Between the trimmed V and J ends, which lost 4 bases and 4 bases, there was a span of 22 bases. The CDR3 is 17 residues long. The germline V gene encodes CDR1 MGHRA and CDR2 YSYEKL. The CDR3 nucleotides read TGCGCCAGCAGCCGGCTACCAATGGGGGGTAATACCTATGGCTACACCTTC. Translated, it gives CASSRLPMGGNTYGYTF.

V usage is TRBV2 and J usage is TRBJ2-7; maybe TRBD2 (6 bases). The CDR3 totals 12 residues. V was pared by 8 bases and J by 4 bases, with 12 bases between. Germline CDR1 and CDR2: SNHLY and FYNNEI. The CDR3 DNA sequence: TGTGCCAGCCGGTGGGACTTGTACGAGCAGTACTTC. Protein sequence: CASRWDLYEQYF.

The V gene is TRBV11-2, the J gene TRBJ2-1; TRBD2 matches at 7 bases. Germline values: CDR1 SGHAT, CDR2 FQNNGV. The CDR3 consists of 15 residues. J lost 7 bases, V lost 2 bases, and 8 bases had no gene match. The CDR3 sequence is CASSLPGGSRNEQFF. CDR3 coding DNA: TGTGCCAGCAGCTTACCCGGCGGGAGTCGGAATGAGCAGTTCTTC. Full variable domain (missing parts from reference TRBV11-2 and TRBJ2-1): EAGVAQSPRYKIIEKRQSVAFWCNPISGHATLYWYQQILGQGPKLLIQFQNNGVVDDSQLPKDRFSAERLKGVDSTLKIQPAKLEDSAVYLCASSLPGGSRNEQFFGPGTRLTVL.

The gene calls are TRBV6-6 and TRBJ1-2, with TRBD1 identical over 9 bases. The junction had 7 bases not matched to a gene; V was cut back by 6 bases and J by 8 bases. Germline-derived CDR1 and CDR2 are MNHNY and SVGAGI (reference sequence). This CDR3 comprises 13 residues. Here the CDR3 DNA reads TGTGCCAGCAGCCGAGGACAGGGGATCGGCTACACCTTC. Translated: CASSRGQGIGYTF.

This sequence joins TRBV9 and TRBJ2-7; 9 positions agree with TRBD1. V trimming: 0 bases; J trimming: 3 bases; junction bases outside the gene matches: 7. From germline, CDR1 is SGDLS and CDR2 YYNGEE. This CDR3 spans 16 amino acids. CDR3 in DNA: TGTGCCAGCAGCGTAGGAGGCACAGGGGGCTACTACGAGCAGTACTTC. Amino acid sequence: CASSVGGTGGYYEQYF.

This chain joins TRBV18 and TRBJ2-1; D assignment may be TRBD1 or TRBD2 (5 bases each). CDR3 length: 15 residues. V was pared by 4 bases and J by 4 bases, with 14 bases between. Germline-derived CDR1 and CDR2 are KGHSH and LQKENI. The CDR3 DNA is TGTGCCAGCTCACGACGGCAGGGAGTGTACAATGAGCAGTTCTTC. This codes for CASSRRQGVYNEQFF.

Written as DNA, the CDR3 is TGTGCCAGCAGCTCCGGCCCCACCGGGGAGCTGTTTTTT. Amino acid sequence: CASSSGPTGELFF. The chain joins TRBV7-3 to TRBJ2-2, with unresolved D. Germline V gives CDR1 SGHTA, CDR2 FQGTGA. Trimming pared 4 bases from V and 4 bases from J, leaving 7 bases between. The CDR3 is made up of 13 amino acids.